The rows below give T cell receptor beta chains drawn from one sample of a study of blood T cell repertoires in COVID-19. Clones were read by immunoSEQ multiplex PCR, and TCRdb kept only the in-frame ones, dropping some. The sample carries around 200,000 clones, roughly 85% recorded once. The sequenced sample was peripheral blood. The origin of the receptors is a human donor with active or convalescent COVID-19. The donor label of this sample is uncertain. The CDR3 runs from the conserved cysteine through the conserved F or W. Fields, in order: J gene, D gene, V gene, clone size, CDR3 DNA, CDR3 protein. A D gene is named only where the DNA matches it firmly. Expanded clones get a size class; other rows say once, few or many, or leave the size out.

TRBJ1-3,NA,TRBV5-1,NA,TGCGCCAGCAGCTTGGACAGGTACTCTGGAAACACCATATATTTT,CASSLDRYSGNTIYF
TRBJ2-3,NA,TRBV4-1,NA,TGCGCCAGCAGCCCTCCTACCCTAGTAAACACAGATACGCAGTATTTT,CASSPPTLVNTDTQYF
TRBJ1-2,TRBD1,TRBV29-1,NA,TGCAGCGTCCCTAGGGTAGGGGGCGCAGACTATGGCTACACCTTC,CSVPRVGGADYGYTF
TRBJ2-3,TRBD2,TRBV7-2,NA,TGTGCCAGCAGCTTACAGCGGGGGAGCACAGATACGCAGTATTTT,CASSLQRGSTDTQYF
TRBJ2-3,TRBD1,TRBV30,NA,TGTGCCTGGAGTGTATTACAGGGGAATGGGCAGTATTTT,CAWSVLQGNGQYF
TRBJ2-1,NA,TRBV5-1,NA,TGCGCCAGCAGCTTGGAGCCTAGTCCCACGGATGAGCAGTTCTTC,CASSLEPSPTDEQFF
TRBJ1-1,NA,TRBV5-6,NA,TGTGCCAGCAGCGTTGCAGGGGTGGGATCTGAAGCTTTCTTT,CASSVAGVGSEAFF
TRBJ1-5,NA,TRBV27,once,TGTGCCAGCAGCCCCCTACCAAAAGGGGGCAATCAGCCCCAGCATTTT,CASSPLPKGGNQPQHF
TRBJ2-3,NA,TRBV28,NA,TGTGCCAGCAGCACCCGATTATCGGGGGTCACAGATACGCAGTATTTT,CASSTRLSGVTDTQYF
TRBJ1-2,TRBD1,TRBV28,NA,TGTGCCAGCAGGACCCAGGGGGCGTGGGGCTACACCTTC,CASRTQGAWGYTF
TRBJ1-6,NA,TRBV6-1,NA,TGTGCCAGCAGTGAAGGGGGACACAATAATTCACCCCTCCACTTT,CASSEGGHNNSPLHF
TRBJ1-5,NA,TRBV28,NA,TGTGCCAGCAGGCCACCTTGGACAGCCGGCCTCAATCAGCCCCAGCATTTT,CASRPPWTAGLNQPQHF
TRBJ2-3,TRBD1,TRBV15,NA,TGTGCCACCAGCAAGGCCGGGACAGGTCCCGGGAGAGGAGATACGCAGTATTTT,CATSKAGTGPGRGDTQYF
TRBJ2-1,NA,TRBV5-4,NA,TGTGCCAGCAGCTCGGGGGAGAGGAATGAGCAGTTCTTC,CASSSGERNEQFF
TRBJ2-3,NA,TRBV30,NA,TGTGCCTGGAGTATCCCGGGAGCTCGTGCAGATACGCAGTATTTT,CAWSIPGARADTQYF
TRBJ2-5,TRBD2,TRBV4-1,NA,TGCGCCAGCAGCCTGGGACTAGCGGAAGAGACCCAGTACTTC,CASSLGLAEETQYF
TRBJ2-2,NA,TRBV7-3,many,TGTGCCAGCAGCTCCAGGGGGGTTGCCGGGGAGCTGTTTTTT,CASSSRGVAGELFF
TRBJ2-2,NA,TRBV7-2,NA,TGTGCCAGCAGCTTAGCGAGTATGAACACCGGGGAGCTGTTTTTT,CASSLASMNTGELFF
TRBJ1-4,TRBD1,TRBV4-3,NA,TGCGCCAGCAGCCAAGATCACGGGACAGCCCTTGCAACTAATGAAAAACTGTTTTTT,CASSQDHGTALATNEKLFF
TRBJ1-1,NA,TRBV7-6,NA,TGTGCCAGCCGCGGGGACGGGGGGGCTGAAGCTTTCTTT,CASRGDGGAEAFF
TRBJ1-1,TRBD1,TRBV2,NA,TGTGCCAGCAGTGAAGAAGGACAGGGGAGCGGTGAAGCTTTCTTT,CASSEEGQGSGEAFF
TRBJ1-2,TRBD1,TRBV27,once,TGTGCCAGCAATCCTACGACAGGGAGCTATGGCTACACCTTC,CASNPTTGSYGYTF
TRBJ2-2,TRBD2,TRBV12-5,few,TGTGCTAGTGGTCCTCGACCTGGACTAGCGGGGGTAACCGGGGAGCTGTTTTTT,CASGPRPGLAGVTGELFF
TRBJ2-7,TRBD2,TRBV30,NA,TGTGCCGCCCCCTCCCCAGCGGGAGGTTGGGGCGAGCAGTACTTC,CAAPSPAGGWGEQYF
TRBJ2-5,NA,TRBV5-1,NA,TGCGCCAGCACCCTGACGGGGGAGACCCAGTACTTC,CASTLTGETQYF
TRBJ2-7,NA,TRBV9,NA,TGTGCCAGCAGCGTTAGCTCCTACGAGCAGTACTTC,CASSVSSYEQYF
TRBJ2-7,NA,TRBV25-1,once,TGTGCCAGCAGTGAAGTGGGACACCCTAACGAGCAGTACTTC,CASSEVGHPNEQYF
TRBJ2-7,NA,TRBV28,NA,TGTGCCAGCTCTGGGACGGGAGCCTACGAGCAGTACTTC,CASSGTGAYEQYF
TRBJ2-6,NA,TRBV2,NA,TGTGCCAGCAGGGAGTCGTCTGCGGCCAACGTCCTGACTTTC,CASRESSAANVLTF
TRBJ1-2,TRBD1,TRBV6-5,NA,TGTGCCAGCAGTTCCCTGGGACAGGGCTATGGCTACACCTTC,CASSSLGQGYGYTF
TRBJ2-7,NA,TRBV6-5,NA,TGTGCCAGCAATCGGGCAGGGCTTCCCTACGAGCAGTACTTC,CASNRAGLPYEQYF
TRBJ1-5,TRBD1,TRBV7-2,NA,TGTGCCAGCAGCCCACAGGGGCTGGGCAATCAGCCCCAGCATTTT,CASSPQGLGNQPQHF
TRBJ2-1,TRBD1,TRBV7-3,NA,TGTGCCAGCAGCTTCGACAGGGGGGGTTACAATGAGCAGTTCTTC,CASSFDRGGYNEQFF
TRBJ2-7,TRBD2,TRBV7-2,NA,TGTGCCAGCAGCCTTACCGGGACTATATCCTACGAGCAGTACTTC,CASSLTGTISYEQYF
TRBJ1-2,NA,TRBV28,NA,TGTGCCAGCAGCCAAGACCGGACGGGGGGCTTCTATGGCTACACCTTC,CASSQDRTGGFYGYTF
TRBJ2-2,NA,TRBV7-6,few,TGTGCCAGCAGGGCGGACTCTGGGGAGCTGTTTTTT,CASRADSGELFF
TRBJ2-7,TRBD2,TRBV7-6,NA,TGTGCCAGCAGCTTGGAGACTAGCGGGAGCTACGAGCAGTACTTC,CASSLETSGSYEQYF
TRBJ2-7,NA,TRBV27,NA,TGTGCCAGCAGTTTGGCACAGGGCATGCTCTACGAGCAGTACTTC,CASSLAQGMLYEQYF
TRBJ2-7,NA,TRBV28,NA,TGTGCCAGCAGGGCTCAGGGGTTACCCTACGAGCAGTACTTC,CASRAQGLPYEQYF
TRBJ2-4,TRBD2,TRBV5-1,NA,TGCGCCAGCAGCTTGGATAGCGGGAGACGCAGAAACATTCAGTACTTC,CASSLDSGRRRNIQYF